The sequence of this TCR beta chain was determined in a study of T cells expressing NK-cell markers. About the research overall: Investigators obtained TCR beta repertoires from sorted CD3+CD56+NKG2C+, CD3+CD56+NKG2C- and CD3+CD56-NKG2C+ T cells.

TCRdb re-called the 5' RACE reads and catalogs CDR3 proteins one per entry, DNA excluded. This sample carries 130,000 to 150,000 distinct CDR3 sequences, with roughly an eighth going to the ten biggest clones. Concerning this clonotype: Antigen specificity is unknown.

The CDR3 runs to 14 residues. The V gene's germline CDR1 is SQVTM and CDR2 ANQGSEA. Points from the study as a whole: Six donors carried dominant NKG2C+ clonotypes that made up roughly 1.0-7.5% of their CD8+ T cells. No clear determination of HCMV specificity was made for expanded NKG2C+ T cell clones.

The source material was blood T cells: a sorted CD56 or NKG2C T cell subset, CD4+ or CD8+ T cells, or bulk PBMC T cells (not recorded which). The TCR comes from a man between 18 and 29 years old in good health. The J gene is TRBJ1-4, the V gene TRBV29-1. The CDR3 is CRAPPSATNEKLFF.